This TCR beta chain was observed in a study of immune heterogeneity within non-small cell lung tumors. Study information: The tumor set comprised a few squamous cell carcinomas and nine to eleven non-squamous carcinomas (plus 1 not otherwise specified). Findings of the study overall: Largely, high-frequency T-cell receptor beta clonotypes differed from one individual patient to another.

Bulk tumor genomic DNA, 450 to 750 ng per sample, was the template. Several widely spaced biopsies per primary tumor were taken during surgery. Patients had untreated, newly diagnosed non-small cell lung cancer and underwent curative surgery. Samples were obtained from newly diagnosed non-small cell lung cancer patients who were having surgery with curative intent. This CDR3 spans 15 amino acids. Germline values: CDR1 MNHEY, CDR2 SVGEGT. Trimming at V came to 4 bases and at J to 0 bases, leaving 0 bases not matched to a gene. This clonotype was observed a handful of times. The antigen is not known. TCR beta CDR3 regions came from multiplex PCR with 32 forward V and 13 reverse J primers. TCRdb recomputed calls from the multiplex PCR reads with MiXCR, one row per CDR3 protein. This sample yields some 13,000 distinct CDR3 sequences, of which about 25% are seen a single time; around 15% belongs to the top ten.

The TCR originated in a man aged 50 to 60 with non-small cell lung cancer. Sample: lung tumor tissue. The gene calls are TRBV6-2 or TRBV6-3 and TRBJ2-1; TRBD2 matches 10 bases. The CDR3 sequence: CASSSSGGSYNEQFF. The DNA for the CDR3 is TGTGCCAGCAGTTCTAGCGGGGGCTCCTACAATGAGCAGTTCTTC.